This TCR beta chain was captured by sequencing in a study of CD4 T cells in relation to SARS-CoV-2 and coronaviruses. The wider study: PBMCs were cultured with antigen for 10 days before TCR beta sequencing. Study-level points and caveats: Around 62% of donors had memory CD4+ clonotypes crossrecognizing SARS-CoV-2 and common cold coronavirus spike.

Trimming cost V 3 bases and J 7 bases, with 12 bases left between them. Germline-derived CDR1 and CDR2 are SGHTA and FQGTGA. The CDR3 contains 13 residues. Before the COVID-19 pandemic, during about 2010-2018, CD4+ T cells were taken from unexposed donors. CD4+ T cells were isolated from the cells after around 9 days of culture. The method was immunoSEQ multiplex PCR; TCRdb's version includes in-frame clones alone and lacks a portion of them. The sample records about 19,000 clones, 70% to 80% being singletons. Notes on this clone: The antigen is unknown.

The V gene is TRBV7-3, the J gene TRBJ1-2, with TRBD1 as a possible D gene (5 bases). The sequence derives from a human donor in good health. Material for sequencing was CD4+ T cells from PBMCs, cultured in vitro. For the CDR3, the DNA is TGTGCCAGCAGCTTCGACAGTTCCCTTGGCTACACCTTC. Translated, it gives CASSFDSSLGYTF.